Sequencing of this T cell receptor beta chain was carried out in a study of blood T cell repertoires in COVID-19. Study-wide context: COVID-19 samples, acute and convalescent, were from the United States, Italy and Spain.

Using immunoSEQ multiplex PCR, the repertoire was profiled, and TCRdb retains in-frame clones only, with some absent. The sample yields under 350,000 clones, roughly 85% seen once. Participant-reported clinical history was the basis for cohort assignment. The germline V gene encodes CDR1 SGHTA and CDR2 FQGNSA. Between the trimmed V and J ends, which lost 1 base and 0 bases, there was a span of 7 bases. The CDR3 loop spans 15 amino acids. V gene TRBV7-2 combines with J gene TRBJ1-5, with D uncertain. Sequencing was done on a sample of PBMCs or T cells enriched from blood (not recorded which). This sequence was found in a woman aged 40 to 55 with acute COVID-19. CDR3 protein: CASSLDGNSNQPQHF. CDR3 in DNA: TGTGCCAGCAGCTTAGACGGTAATAGCAATCAGCCCCAGCATTTT.